The rows below give T cell receptor beta chains drawn from one sample of a study of shared clonotypes between healthy human individuals. Clones were sequenced by immunoSEQ multiplex PCR, and TCRdb holds only the in-frame ones, with some missing. The table records 600,000 to 700,000 clones, about three quarters of them present only once. Sample: memory CD4+ T cells sorted from blood. These receptors originate from a young woman in good health. Both conserved end residues are part of each CDR3. The order of the fields is V gene, J gene, clone size, D gene, CDR3 protein, CDR3 DNA. The D gene is left open where the match is weak. Some rows have no size entry. The others give once, few or many, or a class for an expanded clone.

TRBV5-1	TRBJ1-5	few	-	CASSWGVGGAEPQHF	TGCGCCAGCAGCTGGGGGGTCGGGGGCGCAGAGCCCCAGCATTTT
TRBV28	TRBJ2-7	-	-	CASSSTGLEQYF	TGTGCCAGCAGTTCCACAGGGCTGGAGCAGTACTTC
TRBV19	TRBJ2-2	-	-	CASSPLDGGGELFF	TGTGCCAGTAGTCCGCTGGATGGAGGCGGGGAGCTGTTTTTT
TRBV2	TRBJ2-2	-	TRBD2	CASSGGRGFTGELFF	TGTGCCAGCAGTGGTGGGAGGGGTTTCACCGGGGAGCTGTTTTTT
TRBV4-1	TRBJ2-1	few	TRBD1	CASSKRDRGTGNEQFF	TGCGCCAGCAGCAAGCGGGACAGGGGCACGGGCAATGAGCAGTTCTTC
TRBV6-5	TRBJ1-1	few	-	CASSYGTPYTEAFF	TGTGCCAGCAGTTACGGGACACCTTACACTGAAGCTTTCTTT
TRBV7-9	TRBJ2-7	-	TRBD1	CASSSGTVSYEQYF	TGTGCCAGCAGCTCTGGGACAGTCTCGTACGAGCAGTACTTC
TRBV18	TRBJ2-1	-	TRBD2	CASSPVGLGSVNEQFF	TGTGCCAGCTCACCAGTGGGACTAGGGAGTGTCAATGAGCAGTTCTTC
TRBV27	TRBJ2-3	many	TRBD1	CASSLNGQEVTDTQYF	TGTGCCAGCAGTTTGAATGGACAGGAGGTAACAGATACGCAGTATTTT
TRBV6-1	TRBJ2-1	-	-	CASSVPLGSGLTIYNEQFF	TGTGCCAGCAGTGTCCCCCTGGGTAGCGGACTTACCATCTACAATGAGCAGTTCTTC
TRBV27	TRBJ2-1	-	TRBD2	CASKLAGGSHEQFF	TGTGCCAGCAAGCTAGCGGGAGGATCCCATGAGCAGTTCTTC
TRBV5-6	TRBJ2-1	few	TRBD2	CASSFEGGFYNEQFF	TGTGCCAGCAGCTTCGAGGGAGGGTTCTACAATGAGCAGTTCTTC
TRBV29-1	TRBJ2-7	-	-	CSVAVQGDGEQYF	TGCAGCGTTGCCGTTCAGGGAGACGGCGAGCAGTACTTC
TRBV4-1	TRBJ1-1	-	TRBD1	CASSQDRGKYTEAFF	TGCGCCAGCAGCCAAGACAGGGGGAAGTACACTGAAGCTTTCTTT
TRBV28	TRBJ2-5	-	-	CASSRHRGGGQETQYF	TGTGCCAGCAGTCGCCACCGCGGGGGCGGGCAAGAGACCCAGTACTTC
TRBV7-2	TRBJ2-4	-	TRBD2	CASTPGGGNIQYF	TGTGCCAGCACCCCGGGGGGGGGTAACATTCAGTACTTC
TRBV5-1	TRBJ2-7	-	TRBD2	CASSLTVWAGTSLYEQYF	TGCGCCAGCAGCCTCACCGTATGGGCCGGGACTAGTCTTTACGAGCAGTACTTC
TRBV2	TRBJ2-2	-	-	CASKRSSAFTGELFF	TGTGCCAGCAAGCGTTCTAGTGCCTTCACCGGGGAGCTGTTTTTT
TRBV7-6	TRBJ2-2	few	-	CASRRGSTGELFF	TGTGCCAGCCGAAGGGGGTCCACCGGGGAGCTGTTTTTT
TRBV28	TRBJ1-2	once	TRBD1	CASSLPGQGGTNYGYTF	TGTGCCAGCAGTTTACCCGGACAGGGTGGAACTAACTATGGCTACACCTTC
TRBV2	TRBJ2-1	-	-	CASTLPGPGSYNEQFF	TGTGCCAGCACCCTCCCGGGTCCTGGCTCCTACAATGAGCAGTTCTTC
TRBV5-1	TRBJ2-1	-	TRBD2	CASSLSSGGDNEQFF	TGCGCCAGCAGCTTGTCTAGCGGGGGGGACAATGAGCAGTTCTTC
TRBV6-5	TRBJ2-3	once	-	CASRQGRDTQYF	TGTGCCAGCAGGCAGGGGCGGGATACGCAGTATTTT
TRBV5-1	TRBJ1-1	-	-	CASRWTSDTEAFF	TGCGCCAGCCGATGGACCTCGGACACTGAAGCTTTCTTT
TRBV9	TRBJ2-3	-	-	CASSVVGDSTDTQYF	TGTGCCAGCAGCGTAGTTGGGGATAGCACAGATACGCAGTATTTT
TRBV29-1	TRBJ2-5	once	TRBD1	CSALRTGAQETQYF	TGCAGCGCCCTGCGGACAGGGGCCCAAGAGACCCAGTACTTC
TRBV7-2	TRBJ1-4	few	-	CASSPERRKLFF	TGTGCCAGCAGCCCCGAACGCCGCAAGCTGTTTTTT
TRBV2	TRBJ1-1	-	-	CASIPVGNTEAFF	TGTGCCAGCATTCCCGTCGGGAACACTGAAGCTTTCTTT
TRBV9	TRBJ1-2	once	-	CASSGGPPSSSRGYTF	TGTGCCAGCAGCGGAGGCCCCCCATCGAGTTCGCGGGGCTACACCTTC
TRBV27	TRBJ2-7	-	TRBD1	CASSPRWDRGNEQYF	TGTGCCAGCAGTCCCCGGTGGGACAGGGGGAACGAGCAGTACTTC
TRBV29-1	TRBJ1-3	-	-	CSVTPLEGSGNTIYF	TGCAGCGTTACCCCTCTTGAGGGCTCTGGAAACACCATATATTTT
TRBV5-1	TRBJ2-1	once	-	CASSLVVSNLYNEQFF	TGCGCCAGCAGCTTGGTGGTGTCTAACCTATACAATGAGCAGTTCTTC
TRBV5-1	TRBJ2-1	few	-	CASSKDSSSYNEQFF	TGCGCCAGCAGCAAGGACTCGAGCTCCTACAATGAGCAGTTCTTC
TRBV6-6	TRBJ2-2	-	-	CASEGVPDGTGELFF	TGTGCCAGCGAGGGGGTCCCCGATGGGACCGGGGAGCTGTTTTTT
TRBV6-1	TRBJ1-4	-	TRBD1	CASSEQGGIYEKLFF	TGTGCCAGCAGTGAACAGGGGGGAATTTATGAAAAACTGTTTTTT
TRBV6-5	TRBJ2-7	-	TRBD1	CASRRTGGDREQYF	TGTGCCAGCAGGCGGACAGGGGGGGATCGGGAGCAGTACTTC
TRBV11-2	TRBJ2-3	-	-	CASSARLRTQYF	TGTGCCAGCAGCGCCAGATTACGGACGCAGTATTTT
TRBV27	TRBJ1-4	-	TRBD1	CASSSQGATNEKLFF	TGTGCCAGCAGTTCCCAGGGGGCAACTAATGAAAAACTGTTTTTT
TRBV28	TRBJ1-4	-	-	CASSATWGGRGEKLFF	TGTGCCAGCAGTGCCACCTGGGGGGGACGAGGTGAAAAACTGTTTTTT
TRBV2	TRBJ1-1	-	-	CASMRNGGLNTEAFF	TGTGCCAGCATGAGGAATGGGGGGCTGAACACTGAAGCTTTCTTT
TRBV29-1	TRBJ2-3	-	-	CSVEIDTQYF	TGCAGCGTTGAAATAGACACGCAGTATTTT
TRBV5-1	TRBJ2-3	-	TRBD2	CASSSPAGGKRGTDTQYF	TGCGCCAGCAGCTCCCCAGCGGGAGGGAAACGGGGCACAGATACGCAGTATTTT
TRBV5-1	TRBJ2-2	-	-	CASSKGQSQNTGELFF	TGCGCCAGCAGCAAAGGACAGAGTCAGAACACCGGGGAGCTGTTTTTT
TRBV6-1	TRBJ2-1	-	-	CASSDGGPSSNEQFF	TGTGCCAGCAGTGATGGCGGGCCGAGCAGCAATGAGCAGTTCTTC
TRBV5-1	TRBJ1-2	few	-	CASSLQDPSIGYTF	TGCGCCAGCAGCCTACAGGACCCATCAATTGGCTACACCTTC
TRBV25-1	TRBJ2-2	-	TRBD1	CASGTGDTGELFF	TGTGCCAGCGGGACAGGGGACACCGGGGAGCTGTTTTTT
TRBV11-2	TRBJ2-1	-	TRBD1	CASSNGQGYNEQFF	TGTGCCAGCAGCAACGGACAGGGCTACAATGAGCAGTTCTTC
TRBV28	TRBJ1-1	-	-	CASSLRWGGTEAFF	TGTGCCAGCAGTCTTAGGTGGGGCGGCACTGAAGCTTTCTTT
TRBV19	TRBJ2-2	-	-	CASNGTPNTGELFF	TGTGCCAGTAACGGGACACCGAACACCGGGGAGCTGTTTTTT
TRBV5-4	TRBJ2-7	-	TRBD2	CASSLTSGSTYEQYF	TGTGCCAGCAGCTTGACTAGCGGGAGTACGTACGAGCAGTACTTC
TRBV9	TRBJ2-1	few	TRBD2	CASSALAGGPNEQFF	TGTGCCAGCAGCGCCTTAGCGGGAGGGCCTAATGAGCAGTTCTTC
TRBV28	TRBJ1-4	-	-	CASQGTDEKLFF	TGTGCCAGCCAAGGGACGGATGAAAAACTGTTTTTT
TRBV14	TRBJ2-5	-	-	CASSPGPAWGTQYF	TGTGCCAGCAGCCCGGGACCGGCCTGGGGGACCCAGTACTTC
TRBV2	TRBJ1-5	once	-	CASSISGETNQPQHF	TGTGCCAGCAGTATCTCGGGGGAGACAAATCAGCCCCAGCATTTT
TRBV5-1	TRBJ1-3	-	TRBD1	CASSFGTTGNTIYF	TGCGCCAGCAGCTTCGGGACGACAGGGAACACCATATATTTT
TRBV29-1	TRBJ2-5	-	-	CSVSWDLRQEAQYF	TGCAGCGTTTCCTGGGACTTACGTCAGGAGGCCCAGTACTTC
TRBV5-1	TRBJ2-1	-	TRBD2	CASSRTSGSPNEQFF	TGCGCCAGCAGCAGGACTAGCGGGAGTCCCAATGAGCAGTTCTTC
TRBV18	TRBJ1-2	-	-	CASSPPGDYGYTF	TGTGCCAGCTCACCGCCAGGGGACTATGGCTACACCTTC
TRBV6-1	TRBJ2-1	few	TRBD2	CASSGSLAGAQNEQFF	TGTGCCAGCAGTGGAAGCCTAGCGGGAGCACAAAATGAGCAGTTCTTC
TRBV7-9	TRBJ2-1	-	TRBD2	CASSPPGTSGTYNEQFF	TGTGCCAGCAGCCCCCCCGGGACTAGCGGGACCTACAATGAGCAGTTCTTC